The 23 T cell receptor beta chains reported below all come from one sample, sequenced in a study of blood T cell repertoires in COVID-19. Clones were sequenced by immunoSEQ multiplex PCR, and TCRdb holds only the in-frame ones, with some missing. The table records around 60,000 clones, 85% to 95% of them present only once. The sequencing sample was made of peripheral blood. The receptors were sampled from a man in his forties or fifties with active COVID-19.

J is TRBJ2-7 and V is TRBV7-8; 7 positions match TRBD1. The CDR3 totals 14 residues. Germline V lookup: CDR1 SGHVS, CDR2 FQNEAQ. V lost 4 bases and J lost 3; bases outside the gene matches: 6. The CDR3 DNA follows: TGTGCCAGCAGCTGGCCCGGGACAGTCTACGAGCAGTACTTC. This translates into CASSWPGTVYEQYF. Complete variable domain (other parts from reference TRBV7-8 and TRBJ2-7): GAGVSQSPRYKVAKRGQDVALRCDPISGHVSLFWYQQALGQGPEFLTYFQNEAQLDKSGLPSDRFFAERPEGSVSTLKIQRTQQEDSAVYLCASSWPGTVYEQYFGPGTRLTVT.

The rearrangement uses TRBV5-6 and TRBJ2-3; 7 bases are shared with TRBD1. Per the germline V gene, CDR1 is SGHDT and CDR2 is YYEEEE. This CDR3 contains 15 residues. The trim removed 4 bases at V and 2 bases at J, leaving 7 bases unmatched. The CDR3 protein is CASSVTGQSTDTQYF. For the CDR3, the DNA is TGTGCCAGCAGCGTGACGGGACAGTCCACAGATACGCAGTATTTT.

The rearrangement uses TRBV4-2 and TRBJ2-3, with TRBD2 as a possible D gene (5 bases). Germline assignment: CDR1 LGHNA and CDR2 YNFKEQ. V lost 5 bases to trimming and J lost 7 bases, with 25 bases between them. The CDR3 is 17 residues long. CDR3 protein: CASSNYGGVGLTNTQYF. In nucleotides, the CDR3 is TGTGCCAGCAGCAATTACGGAGGAGTGGGCCTCACGAATACGCAGTATTTT.

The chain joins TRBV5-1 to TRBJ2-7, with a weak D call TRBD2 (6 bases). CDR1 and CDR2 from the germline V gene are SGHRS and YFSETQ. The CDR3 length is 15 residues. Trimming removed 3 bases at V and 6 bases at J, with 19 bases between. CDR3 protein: CASSSTGPSGLEQYF. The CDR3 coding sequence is TGCGCCAGCAGCTCTACCGGGCCCAGCGGGCTCGAGCAGTACTTC.

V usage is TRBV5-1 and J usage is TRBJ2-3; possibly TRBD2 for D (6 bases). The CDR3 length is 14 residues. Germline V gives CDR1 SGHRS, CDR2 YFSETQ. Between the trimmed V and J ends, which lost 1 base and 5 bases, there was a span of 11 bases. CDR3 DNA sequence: TGCGCCAGCAGCTTGTTGGACTACCGAGATACGCAGTATTTT. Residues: CASSLLDYRDTQYF.

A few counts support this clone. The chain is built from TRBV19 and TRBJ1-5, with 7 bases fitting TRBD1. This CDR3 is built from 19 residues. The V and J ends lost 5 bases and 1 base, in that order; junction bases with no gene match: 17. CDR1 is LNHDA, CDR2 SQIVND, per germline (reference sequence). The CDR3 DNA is TGTGCCAGTAGTGTCACTACCCGAGGGGGCTGGGGGAGCAATCAGCCCCAGCATTTT. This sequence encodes CASSVTTRGGWGSNQPQHF.

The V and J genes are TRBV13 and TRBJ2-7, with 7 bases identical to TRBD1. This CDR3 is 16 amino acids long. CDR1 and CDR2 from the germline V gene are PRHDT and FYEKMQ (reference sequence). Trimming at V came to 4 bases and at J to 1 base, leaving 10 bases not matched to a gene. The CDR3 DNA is TGTGCCAGCAGCTCAAGCCAACAGGGGTTATCCTACGAGCAGTACTTC. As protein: CASSSSQQGLSYEQYF. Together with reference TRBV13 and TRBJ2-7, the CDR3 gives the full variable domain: AAGVIQSPRHLIKEKRETATLKCYPIPRHDTVYWYQQGPGQDPQFLISFYEKMQSDKGSIPDRFSAQQFSDYHSELNMSSLELGDSALYFCASSSSQQGLSYEQYFGPGTRLTVT.

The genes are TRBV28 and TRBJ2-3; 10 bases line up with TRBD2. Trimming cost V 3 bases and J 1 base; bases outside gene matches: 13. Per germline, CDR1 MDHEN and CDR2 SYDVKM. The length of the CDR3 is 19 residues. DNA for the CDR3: TGTGCCAGCAGTTTGTCCCTTTCCTCTACTAGCGGGGGCACAGATACGCAGTATTTT. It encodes CASSLSLSSTSGGTDTQYF.

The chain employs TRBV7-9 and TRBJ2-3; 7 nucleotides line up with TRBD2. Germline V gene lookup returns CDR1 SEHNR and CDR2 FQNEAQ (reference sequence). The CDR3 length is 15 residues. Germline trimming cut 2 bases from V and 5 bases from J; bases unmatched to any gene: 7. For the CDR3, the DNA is TGTGCCAGCAGCTTATCGGCGGGAGTGGTAGATACGCAGTATTTT. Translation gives CASSLSAGVVDTQYF.

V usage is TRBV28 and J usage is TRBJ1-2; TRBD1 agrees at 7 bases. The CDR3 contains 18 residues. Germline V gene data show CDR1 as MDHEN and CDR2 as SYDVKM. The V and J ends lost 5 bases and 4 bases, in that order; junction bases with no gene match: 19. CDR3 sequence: CASSVGYRGLRRAYGYTF. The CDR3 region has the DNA TGTGCCAGCAGTGTGGGATACAGGGGCCTCAGGAGAGCCTATGGCTACACCTTC.

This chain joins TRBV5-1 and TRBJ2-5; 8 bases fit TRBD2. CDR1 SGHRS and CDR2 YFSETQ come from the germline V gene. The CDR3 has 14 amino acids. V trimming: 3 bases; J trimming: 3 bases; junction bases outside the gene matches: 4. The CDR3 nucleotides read TGCGCCAGCAGCTCGGGAGGGTCGGAAGAGACCCAGTACTTC. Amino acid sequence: CASSSGGSEETQYF.

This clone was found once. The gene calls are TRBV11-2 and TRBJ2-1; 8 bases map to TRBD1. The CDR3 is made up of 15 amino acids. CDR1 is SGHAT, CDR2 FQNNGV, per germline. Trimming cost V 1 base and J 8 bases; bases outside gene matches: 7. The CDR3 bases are TGTGCCAGCAGCTTAGTATCAGGGGGCGAATATGAGCAGTTCTTC. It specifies CASSLVSGGEYEQFF.

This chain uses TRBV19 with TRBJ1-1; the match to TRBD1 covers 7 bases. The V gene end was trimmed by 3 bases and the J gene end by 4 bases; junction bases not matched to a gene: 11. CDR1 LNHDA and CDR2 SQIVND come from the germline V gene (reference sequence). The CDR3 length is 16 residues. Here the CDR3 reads CASSISGTASGTEAFF. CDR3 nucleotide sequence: TGTGCCAGTAGTATCTCCGGGACAGCCAGTGGCACTGAAGCTTTCTTT.

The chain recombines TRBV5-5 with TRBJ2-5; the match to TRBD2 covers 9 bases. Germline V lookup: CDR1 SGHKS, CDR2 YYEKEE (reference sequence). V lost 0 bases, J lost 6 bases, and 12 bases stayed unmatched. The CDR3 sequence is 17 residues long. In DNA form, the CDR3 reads TGTGCCAGCAGCTTGGCCGGTGTGAGCGGGGGGCGGAAGACCCAGTACTTC. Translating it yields CASSLAGVSGGRKTQYF.

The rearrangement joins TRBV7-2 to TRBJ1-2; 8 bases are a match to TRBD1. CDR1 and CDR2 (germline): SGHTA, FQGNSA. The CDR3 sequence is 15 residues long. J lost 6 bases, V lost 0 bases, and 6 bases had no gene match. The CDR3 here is CASSLAWTGINGYTF. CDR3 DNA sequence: TGTGCCAGCAGCTTAGCCTGGACAGGGATTAATGGCTACACCTTC.

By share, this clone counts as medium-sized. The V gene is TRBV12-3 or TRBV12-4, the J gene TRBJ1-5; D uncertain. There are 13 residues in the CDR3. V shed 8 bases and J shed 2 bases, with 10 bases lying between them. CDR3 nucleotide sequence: TGTGCCAGCCTCCGGGGTGGCAATCAGCCCCAGCATTTT. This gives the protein CASLRGGNQPQHF.

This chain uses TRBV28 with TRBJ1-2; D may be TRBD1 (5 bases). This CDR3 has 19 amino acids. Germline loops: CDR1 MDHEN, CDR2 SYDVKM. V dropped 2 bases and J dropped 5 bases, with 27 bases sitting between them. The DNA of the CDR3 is TGTGCCAGCAGTTTACATTCCCCAGGGACTGGCGGCGGTTTTTATGGCTACACCTTC. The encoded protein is CASSLHSPGTGGGFYGYTF.

The CDR3 bases are TGTGCCAGCAGCGTAGACCCGGGGGCTGGAAACACCATATATTTT. This gives the protein CASSVDPGAGNTIYF. The gene calls are TRBV9 and TRBJ1-3; a possible D gene is TRBD1 (5 bases). V dropped 0 bases and J dropped 2 bases, with 9 bases sitting between them. CDR3 length: 15 residues. Germline V CDR1 and CDR2: SGDLS, YYNGEE.

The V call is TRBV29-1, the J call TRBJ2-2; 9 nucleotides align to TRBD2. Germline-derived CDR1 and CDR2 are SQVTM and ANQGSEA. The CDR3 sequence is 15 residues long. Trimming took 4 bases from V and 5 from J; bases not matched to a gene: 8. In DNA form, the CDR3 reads TGCAGCGTTGGTCCCCCGGGACTAGCTACCGGGGAGCTGTTTTTT. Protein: CSVGPPGLATGELFF.

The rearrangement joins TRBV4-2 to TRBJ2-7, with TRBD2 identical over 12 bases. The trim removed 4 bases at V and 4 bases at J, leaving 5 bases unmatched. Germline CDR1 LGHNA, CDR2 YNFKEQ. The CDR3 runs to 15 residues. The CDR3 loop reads CASSLTSGGRYEQYF. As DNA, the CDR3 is TGTGCCAGCAGCCTGACTAGCGGGGGAAGGTACGAGCAGTACTTC.

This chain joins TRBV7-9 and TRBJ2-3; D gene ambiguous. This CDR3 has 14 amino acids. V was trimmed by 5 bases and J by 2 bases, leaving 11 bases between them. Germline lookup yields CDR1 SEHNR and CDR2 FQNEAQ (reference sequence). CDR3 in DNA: TGTGCCAGCAGCCCACCCGAGCCCACAGATACGCAGTATTTT. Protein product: CASSPPEPTDTQYF. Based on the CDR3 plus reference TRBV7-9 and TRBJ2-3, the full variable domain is DTGVSQNPRHKITKRGQNVTFRCDPISEHNRLYWYRQTLGQGPEFLTYFQNEAQLEKSRLLSDRFSAERPKGSFSTLEIQRTEQGDSAMYLCASSPPEPTDTQYFGPGTRLTVL.

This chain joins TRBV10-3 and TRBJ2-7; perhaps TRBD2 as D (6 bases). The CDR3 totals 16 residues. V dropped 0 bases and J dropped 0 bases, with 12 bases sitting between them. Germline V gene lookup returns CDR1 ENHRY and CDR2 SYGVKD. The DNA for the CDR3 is TGTGCCATCAGTGAGTCTGGCGGACTACCCTCCTACGAGCAGTACTTC. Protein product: CAISESGGLPSYEQYF.

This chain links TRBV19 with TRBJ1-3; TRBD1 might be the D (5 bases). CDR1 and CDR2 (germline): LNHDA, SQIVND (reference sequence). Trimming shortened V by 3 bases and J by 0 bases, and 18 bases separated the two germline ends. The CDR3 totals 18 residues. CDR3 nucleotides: TGTGCCAGTAGTATTAGCGGGACCCCCGGACTCTCTGGAAACACCATATATTTT. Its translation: CASSISGTPGLSGNTIYF.